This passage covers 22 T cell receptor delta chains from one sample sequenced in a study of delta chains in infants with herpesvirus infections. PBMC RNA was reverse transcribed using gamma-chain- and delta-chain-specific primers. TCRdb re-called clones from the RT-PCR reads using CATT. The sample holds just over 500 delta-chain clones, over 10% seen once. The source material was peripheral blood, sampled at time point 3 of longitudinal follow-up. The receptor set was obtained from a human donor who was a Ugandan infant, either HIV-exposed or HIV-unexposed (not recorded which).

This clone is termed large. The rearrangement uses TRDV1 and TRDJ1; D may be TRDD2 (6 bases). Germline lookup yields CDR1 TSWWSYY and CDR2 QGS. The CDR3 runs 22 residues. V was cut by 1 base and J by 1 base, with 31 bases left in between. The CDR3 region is CALGEQTEADPTIKEVTDKLIF. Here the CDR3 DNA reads TGTGCTCTTGGGGAACAAACCGAAGCTGATCCTACGATAAAGGAGGTCACCGATAAACTCATCTTT.

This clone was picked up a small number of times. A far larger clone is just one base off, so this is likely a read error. This chain's CDR3 is CAARSGKTAQLFF. The CDR3 nucleotides read TGTGCAGCAAGATCCGGGAAGACAGCACAACTCTTCTTT. J is TRDJ2 and V is TRAV29/DV5; no clear D gene. Germline assignment: CDR1 NSMFDY and CDR2 ISSIKDK. CDR3 size: 13 residues. V lost 2 bases, J lost 4 bases, and 9 bases lay in between.

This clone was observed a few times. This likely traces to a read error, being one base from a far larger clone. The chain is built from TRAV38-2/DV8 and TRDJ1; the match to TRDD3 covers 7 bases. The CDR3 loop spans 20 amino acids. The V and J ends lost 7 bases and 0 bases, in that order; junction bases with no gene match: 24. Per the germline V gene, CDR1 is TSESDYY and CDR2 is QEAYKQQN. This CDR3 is CAYANNRGIRPIIHTDKLIF. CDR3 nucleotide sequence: TGTGCTTATGCAAACAACCGGGGGATTAGACCTATCATCCACACCGATAAACTCATCTTT.

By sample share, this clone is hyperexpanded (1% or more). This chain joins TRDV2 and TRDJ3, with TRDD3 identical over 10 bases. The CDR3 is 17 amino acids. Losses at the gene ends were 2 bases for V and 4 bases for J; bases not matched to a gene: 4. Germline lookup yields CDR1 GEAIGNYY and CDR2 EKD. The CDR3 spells CACDILGDFWDTRQMFF. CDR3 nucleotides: TGTGCCTGTGACATACTGGGGGATTTTTGGGACACCCGACAGATGTTTTTC.

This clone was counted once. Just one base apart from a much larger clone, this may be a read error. This CDR3 is CALGELGTGGYNTDKLIF. DNA for the CDR3: TGTGCTCTTGGGGAACTGGGGACTGGGGGATACAACACCGATAAACTCATCTTT. The chain uses TRDV1 and TRDJ1; 12 bases are a match to TRDD3. Because TCRdb records no J gene, it was assigned here through a match of the DNA to germline. The CDR3 is made up of 18 amino acids. The germline V gene has CDR1 TSWWSYY and CDR2 QGS. V lost 0 bases, J lost 0 bases, and 5 bases stayed unmatched.

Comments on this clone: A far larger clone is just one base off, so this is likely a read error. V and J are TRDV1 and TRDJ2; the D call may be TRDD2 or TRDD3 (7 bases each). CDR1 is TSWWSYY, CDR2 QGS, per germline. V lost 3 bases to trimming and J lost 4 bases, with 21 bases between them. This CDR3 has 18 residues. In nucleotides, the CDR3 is TGTGCTCTTGGGGATTCCTACGGGGGATGCCTCGCGACAGCACAACTCTTCTTT. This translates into CALGDSYGGCLATAQLFF.

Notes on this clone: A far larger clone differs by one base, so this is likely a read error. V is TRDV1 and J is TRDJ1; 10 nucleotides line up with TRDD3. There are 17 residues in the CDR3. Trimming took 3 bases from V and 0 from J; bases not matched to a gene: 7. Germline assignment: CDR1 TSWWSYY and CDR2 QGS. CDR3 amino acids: CALGDLGDMGYTDKLIF. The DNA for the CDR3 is TGTGCTCTTGGGGACCTGGGGGATATGGGGTACACCGATAAACTCATCTTT.

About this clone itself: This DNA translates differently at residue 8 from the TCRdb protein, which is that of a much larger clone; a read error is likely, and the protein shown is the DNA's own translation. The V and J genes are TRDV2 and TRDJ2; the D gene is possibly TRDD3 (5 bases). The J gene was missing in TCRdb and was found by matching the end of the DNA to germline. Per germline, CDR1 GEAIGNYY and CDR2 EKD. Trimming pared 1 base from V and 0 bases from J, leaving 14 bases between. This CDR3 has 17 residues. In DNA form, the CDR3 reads TGTGCCTGTGACACTGGGGCCCACGGCGCTTTGACAGCACAACTCTTCTTT. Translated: CACDTGAHGALTAQLFF.

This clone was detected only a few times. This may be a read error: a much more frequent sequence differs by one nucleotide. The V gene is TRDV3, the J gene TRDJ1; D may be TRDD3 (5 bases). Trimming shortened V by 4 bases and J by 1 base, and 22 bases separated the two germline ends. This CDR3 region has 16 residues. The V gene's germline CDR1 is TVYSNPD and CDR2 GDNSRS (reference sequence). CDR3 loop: CAYYTGWVKRTDKLIF. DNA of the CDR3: TGTGCCTACTATACGGGTTGGGTAAAACGCACCGATAAACTCATCTTT.

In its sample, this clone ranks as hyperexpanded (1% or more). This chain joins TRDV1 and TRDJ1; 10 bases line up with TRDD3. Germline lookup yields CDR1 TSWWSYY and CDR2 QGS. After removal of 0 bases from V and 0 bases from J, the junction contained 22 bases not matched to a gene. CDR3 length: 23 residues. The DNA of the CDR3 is TGTGCTCTTGGGGAACTCATACTTCCCTTTACTGGGGGATTTGGCGAGGACACCGATAAACTCATCTTT. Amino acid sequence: CALGELILPFTGGFGEDTDKLIF.

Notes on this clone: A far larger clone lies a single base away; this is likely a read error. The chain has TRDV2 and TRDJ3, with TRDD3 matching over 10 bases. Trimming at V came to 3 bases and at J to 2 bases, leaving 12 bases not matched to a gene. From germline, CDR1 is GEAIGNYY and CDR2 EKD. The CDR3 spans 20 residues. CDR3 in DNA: TGTGCCTGTGACGCCGACTGGGGGATTAGGGGTCCCTGGGACACCCGACAGATGTTTTTC. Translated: CACDADWGIRGPWDTRQMFF.

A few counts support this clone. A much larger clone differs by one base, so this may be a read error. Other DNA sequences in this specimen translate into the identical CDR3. The CDR3 DNA reads TGTGCTCTGGGGGAACGAAACCAAACAGGCCGCTCCTGGGACACCCGACAGATGTTTTTC. Its translation is CALGERNQTGRSWDTRQMFF. The chain employs TRDV1 and TRDJ3; D possibly corresponds to TRDD3 (6 bases). Per germline, CDR1 TSWWSYY and CDR2 QGS. The CDR3 runs to 20 residues.

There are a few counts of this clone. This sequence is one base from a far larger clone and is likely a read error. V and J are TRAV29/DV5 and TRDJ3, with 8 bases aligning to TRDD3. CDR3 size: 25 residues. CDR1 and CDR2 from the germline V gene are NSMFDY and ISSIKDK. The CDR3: CAASAGPPVLGGPGPFSWDPRQMFF. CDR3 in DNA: TGTGCAGCAAGCGCGGGCCCCCCCGTACTGGGGGGTCCGGGGCCATTCTCCTGGGACCCCCGACAGATGTTTTTC.

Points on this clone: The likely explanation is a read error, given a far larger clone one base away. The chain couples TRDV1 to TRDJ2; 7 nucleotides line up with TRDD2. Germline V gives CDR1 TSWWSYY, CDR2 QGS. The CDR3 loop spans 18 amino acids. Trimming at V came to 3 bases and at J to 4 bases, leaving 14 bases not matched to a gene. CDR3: CALGDSYGRYLATAQLFF. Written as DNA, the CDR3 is TGTGCTCTTGGGGATTCCTACGGGAGATACCTCGCGACAGCACAACTCTTCTTT.

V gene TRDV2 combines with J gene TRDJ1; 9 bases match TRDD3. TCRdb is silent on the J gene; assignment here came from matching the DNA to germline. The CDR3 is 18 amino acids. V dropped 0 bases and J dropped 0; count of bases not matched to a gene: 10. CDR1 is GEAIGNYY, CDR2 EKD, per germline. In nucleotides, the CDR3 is TGTGCCTGTGACACCGTACTGGGGGACACCCTTTACACCGATAAACTCATCTTT. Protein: CACDTVLGDTLYTDKLIF.

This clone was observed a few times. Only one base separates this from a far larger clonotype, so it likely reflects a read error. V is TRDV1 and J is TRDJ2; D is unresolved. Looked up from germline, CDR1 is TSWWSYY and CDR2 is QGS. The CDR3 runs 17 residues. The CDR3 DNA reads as TGTGCTCTTGGGGAATCCGCCTCCCTCCCCTTGACAGTACAACTCTTCTTT. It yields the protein CALGESASLPLTVQLFF.

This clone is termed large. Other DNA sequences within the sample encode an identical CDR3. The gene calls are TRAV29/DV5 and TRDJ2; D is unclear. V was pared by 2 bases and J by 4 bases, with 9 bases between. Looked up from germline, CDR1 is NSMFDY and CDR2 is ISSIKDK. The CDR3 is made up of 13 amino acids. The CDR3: CAARSGTTAQLFF. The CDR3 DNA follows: TGTGCAGCAAGATCCGGGACGACAGCACAACTCTTCTTT.

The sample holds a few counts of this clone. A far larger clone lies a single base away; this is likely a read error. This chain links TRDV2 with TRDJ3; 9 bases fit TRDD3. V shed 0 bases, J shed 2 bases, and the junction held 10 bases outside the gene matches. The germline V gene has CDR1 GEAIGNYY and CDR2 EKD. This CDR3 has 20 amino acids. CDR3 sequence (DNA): TGTGCCTGTGACACCGGCTGGGGGATTAGGGGTCCCTGGGACACCCGACAGATGTTTTTC. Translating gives CACDTGWGIRGPWDTRQMFF.

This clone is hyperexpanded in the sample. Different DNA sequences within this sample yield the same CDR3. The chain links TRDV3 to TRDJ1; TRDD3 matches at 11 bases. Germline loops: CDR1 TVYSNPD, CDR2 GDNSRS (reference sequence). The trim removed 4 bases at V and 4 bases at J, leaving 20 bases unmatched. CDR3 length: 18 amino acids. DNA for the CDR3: TGTGCCTGTTCTTCCTGCGAACTACTGGGGGATATAGGCGATAAACTCATCTTT. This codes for CACSSCELLGDIGDKLIF.

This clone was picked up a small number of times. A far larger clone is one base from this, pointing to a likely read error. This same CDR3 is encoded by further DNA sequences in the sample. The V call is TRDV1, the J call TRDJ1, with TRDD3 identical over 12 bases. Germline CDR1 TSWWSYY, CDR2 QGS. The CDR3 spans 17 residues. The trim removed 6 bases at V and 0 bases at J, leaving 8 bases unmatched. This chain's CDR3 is CALGDLGDTGYTDKLIF. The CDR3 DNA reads TGTGCTCTTGGAGACCTGGGGGATACGGGGTACACCGATAAACTCATCTTT.

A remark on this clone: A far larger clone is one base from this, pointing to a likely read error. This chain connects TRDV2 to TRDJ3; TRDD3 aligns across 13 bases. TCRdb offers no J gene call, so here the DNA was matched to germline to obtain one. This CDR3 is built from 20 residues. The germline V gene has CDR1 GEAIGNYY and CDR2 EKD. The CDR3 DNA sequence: TGTGCCTGTCACACCGTACTGGGGGATACGAGCTCCTGGGACACCCGACAGATGTTTTTC. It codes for CACHTVLGDTSSWDTRQMFF.

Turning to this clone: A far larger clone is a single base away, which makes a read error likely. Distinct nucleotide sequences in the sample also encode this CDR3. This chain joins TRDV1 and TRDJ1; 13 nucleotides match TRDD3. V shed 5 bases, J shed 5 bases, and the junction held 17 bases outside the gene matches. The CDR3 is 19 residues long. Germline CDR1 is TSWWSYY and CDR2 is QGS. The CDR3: CALGKKGDWGIRCSDKLIF. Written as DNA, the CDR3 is TGTGCTCTTGGGAAAAAGGGGGACTGGGGGATACGGTGCTCTGATAAACTCATCTTT.